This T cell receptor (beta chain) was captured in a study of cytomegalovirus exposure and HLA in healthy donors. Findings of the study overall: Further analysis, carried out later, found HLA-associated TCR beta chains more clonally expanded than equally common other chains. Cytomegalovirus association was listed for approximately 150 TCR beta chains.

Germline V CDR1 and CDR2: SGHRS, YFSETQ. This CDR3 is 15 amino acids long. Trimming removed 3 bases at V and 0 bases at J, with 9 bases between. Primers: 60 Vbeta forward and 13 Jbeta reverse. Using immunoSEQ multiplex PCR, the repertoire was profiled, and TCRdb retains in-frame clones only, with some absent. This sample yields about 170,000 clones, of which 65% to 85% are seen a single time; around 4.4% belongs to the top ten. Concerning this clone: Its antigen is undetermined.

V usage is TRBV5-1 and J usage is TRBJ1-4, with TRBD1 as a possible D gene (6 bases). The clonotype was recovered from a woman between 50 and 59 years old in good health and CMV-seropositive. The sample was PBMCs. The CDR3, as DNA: TGCGCCAGCAGCTCGGACAGAGCAACTAATGAAAAACTGTTTTTT. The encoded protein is CASSSDRATNEKLFF.